This T cell receptor (beta chain) was obtained from a study of blood T cell repertoires in COVID-19. Study-wide background: Sites across the United States, Italy and Spain contributed samples from acute and convalescent COVID-19. T cells, B-cell-depleted T cells, or PBMCs supplied cDNA or gDNA.

In the original processing: Amplification from reference gene primers served as the basis for estimated nucleated cell counts. The assay was immunoSEQ multiplex PCR, and TCRdb's table has in-frame clones only and misses some. The DNA was the basis for D and trimming; V, J and clone size are from that table. Of 35,000 to 45,000 clones listed, almost 95% are singletons. This clonotype was sampled from a man in his fifties with active COVID-19. Sequenced input: peripheral blood.

The CDR3 sequence: CASSGPGGWQFF. The CDR3 DNA reads as TGTGCCAGCAGCGGGCCGGGAGGGTGGCAGTTCTTC. The genes are TRBV28 and TRBJ2-1, with 8 positions matching TRBD2. Germline trimming cut 6 bases from V and 12 bases from J; bases unmatched to any gene: 7. The CDR3 extends over 12 amino acids. CDR1 and CDR2 from the germline V gene are MDHEN and SYDVKM.